Shown below are 23 T cell receptor beta chains from a single sample sequenced in a study of blood T cell repertoires in COVID-19. Generated by immunoSEQ multiplex PCR, the TCRdb table keeps only in-frame clones and is missing some. The sample has over 95,000 clones, around 74% seen once; the top ten hold 18%. The specimen was peripheral blood. The receptor source for this set is a woman of 80 years or more with active or convalescent COVID-19.

The chain links TRBV7-3 to TRBJ2-1; D unresolved. Germline CDR1 is SGHTA and CDR2 is FQGTGA. The CDR3 sequence is 13 residues long. The V gene lost 4 bases and the J gene lost 9 bases, with 13 bases spanning the gap. The CDR3 loop is CASSWSALGEQFF. The CDR3 DNA sequence: TGTGCCAGCAGCTGGTCTGCACTCGGTGAGCAGTTCTTC.

V usage is TRBV2 and J usage is TRBJ1-1; D remains unclear. Germline lookup yields CDR1 SNHLY and CDR2 FYNNEI. Between the trimmed V and J ends, which lost 6 bases and 6 bases, there was a span of 32 bases. The CDR3 loop spans 19 amino acids. In nucleotides, the CDR3 is TGTGCCAGCAGCGGCCCTTTGGGCTTTCCCCCCGGGGAGGGCCCTGAAGCTTTCTTT. Protein sequence: CASSGPLGFPPGEGPEAFF.

This sequence joins TRBV11-2 and TRBJ2-2; TRBD1 agrees at 9 bases. This CDR3 spans 14 amino acids. The J segment lost 4 bases and the V segment lost 3 bases, leaving 0 bases of the junction unmatched. CDR1 is SGHAT, CDR2 FQNNGV, per germline. The CDR3: CASSLTGGTGELFF. CDR3 DNA: TGTGCCAGCAGCTTGACAGGGGGCACCGGGGAGCTGTTTTTT.

This chain connects TRBV24-1 to TRBJ1-1; D unclear. Between the trimmed V and J ends, which lost 4 bases and 4 bases, there was a span of 9 bases. The length of the CDR3 is 13 residues. Germline loops: CDR1 KGHDR, CDR2 SFDVKD. CDR3 amino acids: CATSDSWATEAFF. CDR3 DNA sequence: TGTGCCACCAGTGACTCGTGGGCCACTGAAGCTTTCTTT.

With regard to this clone: At one boundary the junction diverges from the germline segment, which might be a read error. This sequence joins TRBV5-1 and TRBJ2-1, with TRBD2 identical over 12 bases. CDR3 length equals 14 residues. The V gene's germline CDR1 is SGHRS and CDR2 YFSETQ. DNA for the CDR3: TGTGCCAGCAGCTCGGGGACTAGCGGGAATGAGCAGTTCTTC. It yields the protein CASSSGTSGNEQFF.

This clone was seen more than once but under ten times. This chain connects TRBV5-1 to TRBJ1-3; 7 bases are shared with TRBD1. Trimming removed 4 bases from V and 1 base from J; junction bases left unmatched: 8. The CDR3 runs to 16 residues. Germline CDR1 is SGHRS and CDR2 is YFSETQ. CDR3 sequence (DNA): TGCGCCAGCAGCCCCGATGAACAGGGGTCTGGAAACACCATATATTTT. Its translation is CASSPDEQGSGNTIYF.

The chain is built from TRBV19 and TRBJ1-1; 9 bases line up with TRBD1. This CDR3 region has 13 residues. J lost 4 bases, V lost 6 bases, and 3 bases had no gene match. The germline V gene encodes CDR1 LNHDA and CDR2 SQIVND (reference sequence). CDR3 protein: CASRSTGGTEAFF. The CDR3 DNA reads TGTGCCAGTAGGTCGACAGGGGGCACTGAAGCTTTCTTT. Supplemented by reference TRBV19 and TRBJ1-1, the full variable domain reads DGGITQSPKYLFRKEGQNVTLSCEQNLNHDAMYWYRQDPGQGLRLIYYSQIVNDFQKGDIAEGYSVSREKKESFPLTVTSAQKNPTAFYLCASRSTGGTEAFFGQGTRLTVV.

The rearrangement links TRBV7-6 to TRBJ2-5; no definite D call. Trimming removed 7 bases at V and 3 bases at J, with 6 bases between. The CDR3 totals 11 residues. Germline CDR1 and CDR2: SGHVS and FNYEAQ. The CDR3 coding sequence is TGTGCCAGCACCGCGAAAGAGACCCAGTACTTC. Translating it yields CASTAKETQYF.

The J gene is TRBJ1-2, the V gene TRBV6-5; possible D gene TRBD1, 6 bases. Germline V gene sequence: CDR1 MNHEY, CDR2 SVGAGI. The CDR3 is 14 amino acids. V was trimmed by 7 bases and J by 8 bases, leaving 20 bases between them. CDR3 bases: TGTGCCAGCACTACTCTGGGGGCCCTCTCGGGCTACACCTTC. This codes for CASTTLGALSGYTF.

V gene TRBV2 combines with J gene TRBJ2-1; the match to TRBD2 covers 15 bases. CDR3 length: 22 residues. Germline lookup yields CDR1 SNHLY and CDR2 FYNNEI. Trimming took 4 bases from V and 0 from J; bases not matched to a gene: 16. The CDR3 DNA reads TGTGCCAGCAGTGTGTGGACAGGCGGGACTAGCGGGAGGACGAGCTCCTACAATGAGCAGTTCTTC. Translating it yields CASSVWTGGTSGRTSSYNEQFF. Full variable domain (rest looked up from reference TRBV2 and TRBJ2-1): EPEVTQTPSHQVTQMGQEVILRCVPISNHLYFYWYRQILGQKVEFLVSFYNNEISEKSEIFDDQFSVERPDGSNFTLKIRSTKLEDSAMYFCASSVWTGGTSGRTSSYNEQFFGPGTRLTVL.

The chain links TRBV6-5 to TRBJ2-1; tentative D call: TRBD1 (5 bases). Trimming took off 6 bases at V and 0 bases at J, with 12 bases between the two ends. Germline loops: CDR1 MNHEY, CDR2 SVGAGI. The CDR3 is made up of 15 amino acids. CDR3 nucleotide sequence: TGTGCCAGCAGGAAGGGGCCGAGCTCCTACAATGAGCAGTTCTTC. This gives the protein CASRKGPSSYNEQFF.

This chain joins TRBV5-1 and TRBJ1-4; TRBD1 might be the D (5 bases). The CDR3 consists of 15 residues. The ends were cut back, 0 bases at V and 1 base at J, with 7 bases in the middle. Germline V gene lookup returns CDR1 SGHRS and CDR2 YFSETQ. The CDR3 sequence: CASSLAGITNEKLFF. CDR3 DNA: TGCGCCAGCAGCTTGGCAGGGATAACTAATGAAAAACTGTTTTTT. The complete variable domain, with remaining parts taken from reference TRBV5-1 and TRBJ1-4, reads KAGVTQTPRYLIKTRGQQVTLSCSPISGHRSVSWYQQTPGQGLQFLFEYFSETQRNKGNFPGRFSGRQFSNSRSEMNVSTLELGDSALYLCASSLAGITNEKLFFGSGTQLSVL.

There are a few counts of this clone. V usage is TRBV6-5 and J usage is TRBJ1-1; the match to TRBD1 covers 8 bases. CDR1 and CDR2 from the germline V gene are MNHEY and SVGAGI. This CDR3 region has 15 residues. The V segment lost 5 bases and the J segment 1 base; nucleotides outside the gene matches: 6. In DNA form, the CDR3 reads TGTGCCAGCAGTCCCCGGACAGGGCCGAACACTGAAGCTTTCTTT. It yields the protein CASSPRTGPNTEAFF.

The chain combines TRBV19 with TRBJ2-1, with a possible D match to TRBD2 (5 bases). The V end lost 7 bases, the J end lost 2 bases, and 21 bases lay between the germline ends. The germline V gene has CDR1 LNHDA and CDR2 SQIVND (reference sequence). The CDR3 contains 17 residues. As DNA, the CDR3 is TGTGCCAGTAAACCCGCGGTCGGGCTCGGGGCCTACAATGAGCAGTTCTTC. Its translation: CASKPAVGLGAYNEQFF.

This clone appeared a few times. CDR3 in amino acids: CASSGPPRSYEQYF. DNA of the CDR3: TGCGCCAGCAGTGGCCCGCCTAGATCCTACGAGCAGTACTTC. The genes are TRBV10-2 and TRBJ2-7; the D is unclear. The CDR3 length is 14 residues. V lost 4 bases and J lost 1, with 11 bases in between. Germline CDR1 and CDR2: WSHSY and SAAADI.

In its sample, this clone was seen a few times. The chain joins TRBV10-2 to TRBJ2-1; D is possibly TRBD1 (5 bases). The CDR3 has 12 residues. Germline V gives CDR1 WSHSY, CDR2 SAAADI. V dropped 6 bases and J dropped 9 bases, with 12 bases sitting between them. CDR3 sequence (DNA): TGCGCCAGCAGCCACTGGGGCGGTGAGCAGTTCTTC. Protein sequence: CASSHWGGEQFF.

The chain recombines TRBV7-7 with TRBJ2-5; TRBD1 is a possible D gene (6 bases). The germline CDR1 and CDR2 sequences are SSHAT and FNYEAQ (reference sequence). The CDR3 is made up of 15 amino acids. V lost 0 bases and J lost 5, with 13 bases in between. CDR3 in DNA: TGTGCCAGCAGCTTAGCTGCAGGGGTAAGGGAGACCCAGTACTTC. It is translated as CASSLAAGVRETQYF.

CDR3: CSATSTEAFF. CDR3 in DNA: TGCAGCGCTACGAGCACTGAAGCTTTCTTT. This chain joins TRBV29-1 and TRBJ1-1, with no clear D. Germline-derived CDR1 and CDR2 are SQVTM and ANQGSEA. The CDR3 extends over 10 amino acids. With 7 bases removed from V and 4 bases from J, the gap between germline ends came to 7 bases. Full variable domain (outside the CDR3, taken from reference TRBV29-1 and TRBJ1-1): SAVISQKPSRDICQRGTSLTIQCQVDSQVTMMFWYRQQPGQSLTLIATANQGSEATYESGFVIDKFPISRPNLTFSTLTVSNMSPEDSSIYLCSATSTEAFFGQGTRLTVV.

The chain combines TRBV18 with TRBJ2-5; TRBD1 might be the D (6 bases). Trimming shortened V by 3 bases and J by 5 bases, and 10 bases separated the two germline ends. The germline gives CDR1 KGHSH, CDR2 LQKENI. The CDR3 spans 13 residues. DNA for the CDR3: TGTGCCAGCTCACCGGACAGCGTGGAGACCCAGTACTTC. This translates into CASSPDSVETQYF.

Points on this clone: Sequence at one end of the junction differs from germline and may be a read error. V usage is TRBV5-1 and J usage is TRBJ2-3; weak D call: TRBD1 (6 bases). CDR3 length: 15 amino acids. The germline V gene has CDR1 SGHRS and CDR2 YFSETQ. In DNA, the CDR3 is TGTGCCCGCACTGACCGACAGGTTTATACAGATACGCAGTATTTT. It encodes CARTDRQVYTDTQYF.

This clone has more than one count but fewer than ten. This sequence joins TRBV2 and TRBJ2-2; the match to TRBD1 covers 9 bases. The CDR3 covers 18 residues. The trim removed 2 bases at V and 6 bases at J, leaving 13 bases unmatched. The germline V gene has CDR1 SNHLY and CDR2 FYNNEI. CDR3 nucleotide sequence: TGTGCCAGCAGTGAATGGCCGGGGGGACAGGGAAAGGCCGGGGAGCTGTTTTTT. Translated, it gives CASSEWPGGQGKAGELFF.

V gene TRBV2 combines with J gene TRBJ2-7; D might be TRBD2 (5 bases). The CDR3 consists of 13 residues. V was clipped by 7 bases and J by 0 bases, with 10 bases between them. Germline-derived CDR1 and CDR2 are SNHLY and FYNNEI. The CDR3 sequence is CASMGEGSYEQYF. In nucleotides, the CDR3 is TGTGCCAGCATGGGAGAGGGCTCCTACGAGCAGTACTTC.

The rearrangement links TRBV18 to TRBJ1-4, with a possible D match to TRBD1 (6 bases). V was shortened by 3 bases and J by 5 bases, with 13 bases between the two germline ends. The CDR3 contains 15 residues. Germline CDR1 KGHSH, CDR2 LQKENI. This chain's CDR3 is CASSPGHGENEKLFF. CDR3 nucleotide sequence: TGTGCCAGCTCACCGGGACACGGAGAAAATGAAAAACTGTTTTTT.